The present T cell receptor beta chain was sequenced within a study of cytomegalovirus exposure and HLA in healthy donors. Although they were nominally healthy when sampled, donors likely had unrecorded immune exposures. This CDR3 region has 13 residues. With 5 bases clipped from V and 9 bases from J, the junction kept 1 base outside the gene matches. The germline V gene has CDR1 MNHEY and CDR2 SVGAGI. Amplification used 60 Vbeta primers and 13 Jbeta primers. The method was immunoSEQ multiplex PCR; TCRdb's version includes in-frame clones alone and lacks a portion of them. The sample includes some 130,000 clones, about 80% of them seen just once.

The receptor's source is a man under 40 in good health and CMV-seronegative. The sample consisted of PBMCs. The genes are TRBV6-5 and TRBJ2-1; 13 bases align to TRBD2. CDR3 bases: TGTGCCAGCAGTCGGACTAGCGGGAGTGAGCAGTTCTTC. It encodes CASSRTSGSEQFF.